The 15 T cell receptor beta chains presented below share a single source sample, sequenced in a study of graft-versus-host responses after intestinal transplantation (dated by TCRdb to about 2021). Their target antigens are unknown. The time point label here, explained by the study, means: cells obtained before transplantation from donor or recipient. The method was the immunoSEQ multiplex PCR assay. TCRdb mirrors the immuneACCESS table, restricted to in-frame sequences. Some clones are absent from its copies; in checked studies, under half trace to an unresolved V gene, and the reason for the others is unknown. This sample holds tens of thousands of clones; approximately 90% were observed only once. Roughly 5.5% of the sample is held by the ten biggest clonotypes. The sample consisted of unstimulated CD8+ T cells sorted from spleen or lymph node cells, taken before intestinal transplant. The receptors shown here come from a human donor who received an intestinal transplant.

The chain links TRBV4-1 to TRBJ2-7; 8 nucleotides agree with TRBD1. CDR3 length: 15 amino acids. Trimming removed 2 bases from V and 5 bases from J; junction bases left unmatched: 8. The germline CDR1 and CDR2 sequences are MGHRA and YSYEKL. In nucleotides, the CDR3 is TGCGCCAGCAGCCAATCGACAGGGGAGATCAACGAGCAGTACTTC. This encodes CASSQSTGEINEQYF.

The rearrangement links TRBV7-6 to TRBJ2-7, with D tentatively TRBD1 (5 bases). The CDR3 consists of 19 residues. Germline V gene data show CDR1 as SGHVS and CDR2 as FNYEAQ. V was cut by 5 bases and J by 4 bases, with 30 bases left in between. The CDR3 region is CASSPQAHLGWGRNYEQYF. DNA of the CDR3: TGTGCCAGCAGCCCACAAGCGCATTTGGGGTGGGGCCGAAATTACGAGCAGTACTTC.

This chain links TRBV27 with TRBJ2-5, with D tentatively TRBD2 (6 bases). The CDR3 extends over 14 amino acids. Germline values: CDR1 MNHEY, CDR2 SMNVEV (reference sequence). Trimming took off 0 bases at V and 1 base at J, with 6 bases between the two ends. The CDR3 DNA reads TGTGCCAGCAGTTTATCGACTAGCCAAGAGACCCAGTACTTC. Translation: CASSLSTSQETQYF.

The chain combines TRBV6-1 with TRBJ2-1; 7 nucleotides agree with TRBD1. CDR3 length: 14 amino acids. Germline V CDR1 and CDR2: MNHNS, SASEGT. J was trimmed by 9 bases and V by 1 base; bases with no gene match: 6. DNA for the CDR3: TGTGCCAGCAGTGAAGGATCACAGGGGTTTGAGCAGTTCTTC. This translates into CASSEGSQGFEQFF.

CDR3 in DNA: TGTGCCAGCAGTTTGGGTGTTCGGCGGGGCGATCCTTACGAGCAGTACTTC. This codes for CASSLGVRRGDPYEQYF. The rearrangement uses TRBV27 and TRBJ2-7; maybe TRBD2 (6 bases). Trimming shortened V by 3 bases and J by 4 bases, and 22 bases separated the two germline ends. CDR1 is MNHEY, CDR2 SMNVEV, per germline (reference sequence). The CDR3 sequence is 17 residues long.

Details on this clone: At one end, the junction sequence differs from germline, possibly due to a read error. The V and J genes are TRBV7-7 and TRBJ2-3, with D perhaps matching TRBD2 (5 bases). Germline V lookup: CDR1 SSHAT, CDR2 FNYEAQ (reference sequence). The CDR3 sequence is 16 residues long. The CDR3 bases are TGTGTCAGCAGCCCCCGGGGTAGCTCAAGCACAGATACGCAGTATTTT. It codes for CVSSPRGSSSTDTQYF.

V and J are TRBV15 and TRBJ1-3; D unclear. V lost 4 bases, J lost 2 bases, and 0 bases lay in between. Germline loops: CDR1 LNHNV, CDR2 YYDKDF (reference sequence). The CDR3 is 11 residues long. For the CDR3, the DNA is TGTGCCACCAGCACTGGAAACACCATATATTTT. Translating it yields CATSTGNTIYF.

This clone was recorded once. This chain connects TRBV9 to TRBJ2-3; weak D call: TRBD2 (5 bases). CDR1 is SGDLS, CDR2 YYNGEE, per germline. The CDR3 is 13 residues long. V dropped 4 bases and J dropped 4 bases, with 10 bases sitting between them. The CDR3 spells CASSPDWADTQYF. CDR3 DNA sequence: TGTGCCAGCAGCCCGGACTGGGCAGATACGCAGTATTTT.

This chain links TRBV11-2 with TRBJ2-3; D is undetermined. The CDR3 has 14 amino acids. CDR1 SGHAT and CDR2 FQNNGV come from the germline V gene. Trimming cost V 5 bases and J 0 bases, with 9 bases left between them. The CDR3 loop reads CASSDLLSTDTQYF. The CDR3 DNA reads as TGTGCCAGCAGCGACCTTTTGAGCACAGATACGCAGTATTTT. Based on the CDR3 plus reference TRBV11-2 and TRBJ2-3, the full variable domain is EAGVAQSPRYKIIEKRQSVAFWCNPISGHATLYWYQQILGQGPKLLIQFQNNGVVDDSQLPKDRFSAERLKGVDSTLKIQPAKLEDSAVYLCASSDLLSTDTQYFGPGTRLTVL.

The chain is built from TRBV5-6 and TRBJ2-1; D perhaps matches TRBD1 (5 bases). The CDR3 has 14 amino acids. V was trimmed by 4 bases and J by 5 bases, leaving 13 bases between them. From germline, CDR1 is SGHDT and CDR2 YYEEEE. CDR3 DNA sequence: TGTGCCAGCAGCCCTCAGGGTAGCCACAATGAGCAGTTCTTC. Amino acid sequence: CASSPQGSHNEQFF.

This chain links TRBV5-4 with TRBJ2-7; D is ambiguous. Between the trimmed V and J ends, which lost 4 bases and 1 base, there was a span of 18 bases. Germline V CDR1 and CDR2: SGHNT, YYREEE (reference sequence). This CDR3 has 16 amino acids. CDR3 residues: CASSPERKSASYEQYF. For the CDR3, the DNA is TGTGCCAGCAGCCCCGAACGCAAGTCGGCTTCCTACGAGCAGTACTTC.

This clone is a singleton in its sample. CDR3: CSMPWGANEQFF. The DNA for the CDR3 is TGCAGCATGCCTTGGGGTGCGAATGAGCAGTTCTTC. The gene calls are TRBV29-1 and TRBJ2-1; no clear D gene. CDR1 and CDR2 (germline): SQVTM, ANQGSEA. The ends were cut back, 8 bases at V and 7 bases at J, with 15 bases in the middle. This CDR3 comprises 12 residues.

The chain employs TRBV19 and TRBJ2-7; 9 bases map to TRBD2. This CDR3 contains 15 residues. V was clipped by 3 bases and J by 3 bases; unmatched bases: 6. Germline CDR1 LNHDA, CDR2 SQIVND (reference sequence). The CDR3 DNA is TGTGCCAGTAGTATCGATAGCGGGAGTATCTACGAGCAGTACTTC. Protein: CASSIDSGSIYEQYF.

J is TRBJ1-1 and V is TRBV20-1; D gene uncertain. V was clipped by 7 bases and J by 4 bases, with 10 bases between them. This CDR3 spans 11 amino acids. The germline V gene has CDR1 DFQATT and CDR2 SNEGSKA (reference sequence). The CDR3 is CSGGLGTEAFF. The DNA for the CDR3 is TGCAGTGGAGGGTTGGGCACTGAAGCTTTCTTT.

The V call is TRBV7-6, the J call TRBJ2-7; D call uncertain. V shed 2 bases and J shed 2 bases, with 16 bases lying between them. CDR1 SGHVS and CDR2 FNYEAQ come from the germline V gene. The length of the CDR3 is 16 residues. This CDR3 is CASSLNLQTKTYEQYF. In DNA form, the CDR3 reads TGTGCCAGCAGCTTAAATCTACAGACGAAAACCTACGAGCAGTACTTC.